The clone carrying this T cell receptor beta chain was seen ten or more times. As yet, its antigen is unknown. This sample was included in a study of CD8+CD57+ T cells in acquired aplastic anemia. The wider study: Isolated CD4+ and CD8+ cells, once sorted, yielded DNA averaging about 3.4 ug. In CD4+ cells, healthy donors produced an average of about 10 million reads.

The TCR beta profiling, which covered VDJ combination and CDR3 sequence, was carried out using genomic DNA as the template. TCRdb used MiXCR to reprocess the reads, holding one entry per CDR3 protein. The sample lists more than 150,000 distinct CDR3 sequences, 40% to 55% seen once, with roughly 3% in the top ten. Germline loops: CDR1 LNHDA, CDR2 SQIVND (reference sequence). The V end lost 2 bases, the J end lost 5 bases, and 10 bases lay between the germline ends. The CDR3 length is 15 residues. Points from the study as a whole: CD8+ Simpson's diversity did not differ significantly between patients and controls.

Sequences were obtained from sorted CD4+, CD8+, or CD8+CD57+ T cells (not recorded which) from PBMCs. The rearrangement uses TRBV19 and TRBJ1-6; no clear D. The receptor was isolated from a human donor in good health. The CDR3 sequence is CASSIIVSNNSPLHF. The CDR3 bases are TGTGCCAGTAGTATAATCGTCAGTAATAATTCACCCCTCCACTTT.